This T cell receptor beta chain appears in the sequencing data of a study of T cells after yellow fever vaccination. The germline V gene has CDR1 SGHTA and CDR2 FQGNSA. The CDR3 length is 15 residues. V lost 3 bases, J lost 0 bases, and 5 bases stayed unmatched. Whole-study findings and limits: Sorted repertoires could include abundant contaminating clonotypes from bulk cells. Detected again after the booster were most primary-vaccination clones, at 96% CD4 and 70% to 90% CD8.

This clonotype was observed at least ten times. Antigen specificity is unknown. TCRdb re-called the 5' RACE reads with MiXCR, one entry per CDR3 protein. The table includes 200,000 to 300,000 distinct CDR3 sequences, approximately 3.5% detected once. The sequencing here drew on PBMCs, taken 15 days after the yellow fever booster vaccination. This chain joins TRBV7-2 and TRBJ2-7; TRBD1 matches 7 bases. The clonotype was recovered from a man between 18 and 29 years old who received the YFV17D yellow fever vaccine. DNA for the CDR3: TGTGCCAGCAGCTTGACGACAGGGATCTCCTACGAGCAGTACTTC. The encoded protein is CASSLTTGISYEQYF. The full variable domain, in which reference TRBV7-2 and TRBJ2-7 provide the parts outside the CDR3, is GAGVSQSPSNKVTEKGKDVELRCDPISGHTALYWYRQSLGQGLEFLIYFQGNSAPDKSGLPSDRFSAERTGGSVSTLTIQRTQQEDSAVYLCASSLTTGISYEQYFGPGTRLTVT.